These T cell receptor beta chains were read from a single sample in a study of blood T cell repertoires in COVID-19. Method: immunoSEQ multiplex PCR; TCRdb's copy keeps in-frame clones and lacks some. This sample has about 270,000 clones, with 86% found just once. The sequencing input was peripheral blood. The source is a young woman with COVID-19, enrolled during active disease. Both conserved end residues are part of each CDR3. Each record gives: V gene, CDR3 protein.

>TRBV9
CASSLRSDTQYF
>TRBV28
CASSNGQGYTF
>TRBV5-4
CASSSPGQQETQYF
>TRBV27
CASSLGQGADTQYF
>TRBV5-1
CASTRIRQASQETQYF
>TRBV2
CASSPPWDRDGYTF
>TRBV19
CASSMTGVTGELFF
>TRBV19
CASSIDSGSGANVLTF
>TRBV28
CASSLSRQSTDTQYF
>TRBV7-8
CASSFSGGSYSPLHF
>TRBV19
CASSIGGQPQHF
>TRBV6-5
CATHKQDYEQYF
>TRBV5-1
CASSLAGGDGYTF
>TRBV5-1
CASSLTDWGLTEQFF
>TRBV5-4
CASSQRTGGGNTIYF
>TRBV6-5
CASSIQGSPYEQYF
>TRBV11-3
CASSLNRERGYTF
>TRBV11-2
CASSLGPGQTYEQYF
>TRBV7-9
CASSLSTQETQYF
>TRBV19
CASSYGTGSGNTIYF
>TRBV5-1
CASSLAGRSPLHF
>TRBV2
CASSEEQYGTGAGYTF
>TRBV28
CASQAGGPANYGYTF
>TRBV5-8
CASSLDRGGDTYEQYF
>TRBV9
CASSVLQATPISYNEQFF
>TRBV4-1
CASSDNRHSGIETQYF
>TRBV28
CASSLPDRGMNTEAFF
>TRBV6-5
CASWGGSRNGYTF
>TRBV5-6
CASSAGQGTYEQYF
>TRBV19
CASHQRGLYNEQFF
>TRBV10-3
CAIRIQGPKLFF
>TRBV7-9
CASSPRGGLDNEQFF
>TRBV5-4
CASSLFTGDSGGAAETQYF
>TRBV5-4
CASSFGTDGYEQYF
>TRBV5-1
CASSLGPPQTGELFF
>TRBV4-2
CASSLGTVSNNEQFF
>TRBV2
CAGQKGAYEQYF
>TRBV19
CASSIMGQANTEAFF
>TRBV6-5
CATHPRQTNTGELFF
>TRBV11-2
CASSSVGFPSGANVLTF